Presented here are 17 T cell receptor beta chains from one specimen sequenced in a study of cytomegalovirus exposure and HLA in healthy donors. The PCR used 60 Vbeta and 13 Jbeta primers. Some clones are missing from TCRdb's copy, which holds only in-frame ones; the method was immunoSEQ multiplex PCR. The sample yields more than 150,000 clones, just under 80% seen once. The sequenced material came from PBMCs. The receptors here all came from a young woman in good health and CMV-seronegative.

The chain is built from TRBV30 and TRBJ2-5; D is possibly TRBD1 (5 bases). The V gene's germline CDR1 is GTSNPN and CDR2 SVGIG (reference sequence). Deletions cut 0 bases from V and 7 bases from J, with 12 bases between. This CDR3 region has 13 residues. CDR3 in DNA: TGTGCCTGGAGTGTCATCAGTCAGGGGACCCAGTACTTC. It yields the protein CAWSVISQGTQYF.

V usage is TRBV7-9 and J usage is TRBJ2-1, with D hard to call. V shed 8 bases and J shed 0 bases, with 11 bases lying between them. This CDR3 is 14 amino acids long. CDR1 is SEHNR, CDR2 FQNEAQ, per germline (reference sequence). CDR3 loop: CASEAFPSYNEQFF. The CDR3 DNA is TGTGCCAGCGAGGCTTTCCCCTCCTACAATGAGCAGTTCTTC.

The rearrangement uses TRBV5-1 and TRBJ2-7, with D possibly TRBD1 on 5 matching bases. The ends were cut back, 4 bases at V and 5 bases at J, with 16 bases in the middle. Per germline, CDR1 SGHRS and CDR2 YFSETQ. This CDR3 contains 14 residues. CDR3 region: CASSPGAEFNEQYF. Written as DNA, the CDR3 is TGCGCCAGCAGCCCTGGGGCGGAATTTAACGAGCAGTACTTC.

Written as DNA, the CDR3 is TGCGCCAGCAGTGTTAGGGGGATGGGGGCCGGGGAGCTGTTTTTT. Its translation: CASSVRGMGAGELFF. The rearrangement joins TRBV10-2 to TRBJ2-2; D possibly corresponds to TRBD1 (6 bases). The V gene's germline CDR1 is WSHSY and CDR2 SAAADI. CDR3 length: 15 residues. Trimming stripped 4 bases from V and 6 bases from J, with 15 bases between.

V gene TRBV10-3 combines with J gene TRBJ2-6; the D is unclear. Germline V gene data show CDR1 as ENHRY and CDR2 as SYGVKD. There are 16 residues in the CDR3. Trimming took off 2 bases at V and 2 bases at J, with 10 bases between the two ends. CDR3: CAISELEGAGANVLTF. CDR3 coding DNA: TGTGCCATCAGTGAGCTGGAAGGAGCTGGGGCCAACGTCCTGACTTTC.

As regards this clone: A junction end diverges from the germline sequence, so it may reflect a read error. The chain carries TRBV7-9 and TRBJ2-7; the D gene is possibly TRBD2 (6 bases). The CDR3 runs to 11 residues. Per the germline V gene, CDR1 is SEHNR and CDR2 is FQNEAQ (reference sequence). Here the CDR3 DNA reads TGTGCCAGCAACGATGTAGGGCCGGGGGACTTC. The encoded protein is CASNDVGPGDF.

The chain recombines TRBV19 with TRBJ2-5; TRBD1 agrees at 7 bases. Trimming cost V 4 bases and J 2 bases; bases outside gene matches: 1. CDR3 size: 13 residues. Germline V gene sequence: CDR1 LNHDA, CDR2 SQIVND (reference sequence). The chain's CDR3 is CASSTGGQETQYF. As DNA, the CDR3 is TGTGCCAGTAGTACAGGGGGACAAGAGACCCAGTACTTC.

This clone was recorded only once. V gene TRBV27 combines with J gene TRBJ1-5; D perhaps matches TRBD1 (5 bases). V was shortened by 3 bases and J by 3 bases, with 12 bases between the two germline ends. Germline assignment: CDR1 MNHEY and CDR2 SMNVEV (reference sequence). CDR3 size: 15 residues. CDR3 coding DNA: TGTGCCAGCAGTTTGGGGGGTCATTACAATCAGCCCCAGCATTTT. The encoded protein is CASSLGGHYNQPQHF.

The rearrangement joins TRBV12-5 to TRBJ1-2; 7 positions match TRBD1. CDR3 size: 12 residues. CDR1 and CDR2 from the germline V gene are LGHNT and FRNRAP. Unmatched junction bases numbered 5, after V lost 5 bases and J lost 8 bases. CDR3: CASGLTTGGYTF. As DNA, the CDR3 is TGTGCTAGTGGTCTAACGACAGGGGGCTACACCTTC. The whole variable domain, remainder taken from reference TRBV12-5 and TRBJ1-2, is DARVTQTPRHKVTEMGQEVTMRCQPILGHNTVFWYRQTMMQGLELLAYFRNRAPLDDSGMPKDRFSAEMPDATLATLKIQPSEPRDSAVYFCASGLTTGGYTFGSGTRLTVV.

This clone was seen only once. The gene calls are TRBV5-3 and TRBJ1-6; 7 nucleotides match TRBD1. TRBV5-3 is identified as an open reading frame with a role that is uncertain. This CDR3 has 14 residues. Germline trimming cut 3 bases from V and 6 bases from J; bases unmatched to any gene: 3. CDR3 DNA sequence: TGTGCCAGAAGCTCGGGACAGCCTAATTCACCCCTCCACTTT. Residues: CARSSGQPNSPLHF.

CDR3 sequence: CAWSPQGLGNSPLHF. The DNA for the CDR3 is TGTGCCTGGAGCCCACAGGGGTTAGGTAATTCACCCCTCCACTTT. This sequence joins TRBV30 and TRBJ1-6; 7 nucleotides match TRBD1. The CDR3 runs 15 residues. Germline V gene sequence: CDR1 GTSNPN, CDR2 SVGIG (reference sequence). V dropped 3 bases and J dropped 6; count of bases not matched to a gene: 8.

The rearrangement joins TRBV4-1 to TRBJ1-1; D is uncertain. V was shortened by 4 bases and J by 0 bases, with 12 bases between the two germline ends. The germline V gene has CDR1 MGHRA and CDR2 YSYEKL. There are 15 residues in the CDR3. The CDR3 protein is CASSPQSPLNTEAFF. The CDR3 DNA reads TGCGCCAGCAGCCCCCAAAGCCCCCTGAACACTGAAGCTTTCTTT.

This chain connects TRBV6-5 to TRBJ2-7; 7 bases are a match to TRBD1. Per germline, CDR1 MNHEY and CDR2 SVGAGI. V was clipped by 0 bases and J by 8 bases; unmatched bases: 4. The CDR3 has 13 amino acids. As DNA, the CDR3 is TGTGCCAGCAGTTACTCGACACAGGGGAAGCAGTACTTC. This encodes CASSYSTQGKQYF.

This clone was seen a handful of times. V and J are TRBV18 and TRBJ1-3, with D possibly being TRBD1 (5 bases). The CDR3 is made up of 16 amino acids. The V end was cut by 4 bases, the J end by 2 bases, with 15 bases between. Germline CDR1 reads KGHSH; CDR2 reads LQKENI. The CDR3 spells CASSLESQGTGNTIYF. The CDR3 nucleotides read TGTGCCAGCTCACTGGAGTCCCAGGGTACTGGAAACACCATATATTTT. Full variable domain (outside the CDR3, taken from reference TRBV18 and TRBJ1-3): NAGVMQNPRHLVRRRGQEARLRCSPMKGHSHVYWYRQLPEEGLKFMVYLQKENIIDESGMPKERFSAEFPKEGPSILRIQQVVRGDSAAYFCASSLESQGTGNTIYFGEGSWLTVV.

The rearrangement links TRBV30 to TRBJ1-2; possibly TRBD1 for D (6 bases). Germline V gene sequence: CDR1 GTSNPN, CDR2 SVGIG (reference sequence). V shed 2 bases and J shed 1 base, with 11 bases lying between them. This CDR3 region has 14 residues. CDR3 loop: CAWSRQGHNYGYTF. The CDR3 DNA sequence: TGTGCCTGGAGTCGGCAGGGACATAACTATGGCTACACCTTC.

This chain joins TRBV15 and TRBJ2-1; TRBD2 is a possible D gene (6 bases). The CDR3 runs 15 residues. In germline, CDR1 is LNHNV, CDR2 YYDKDF (reference sequence). V shed 7 bases and J shed 0 bases, with 13 bases lying between them. The CDR3 protein is CATIGGLSSYNEQFF. Here the CDR3 DNA reads TGTGCCACCATCGGGGGTCTCAGCTCCTACAATGAGCAGTTCTTC.

The chain joins TRBV15 to TRBJ1-3; D ambiguous. Germline lookup yields CDR1 LNHNV and CDR2 YYDKDF (reference sequence). The CDR3 runs to 15 residues. V was shortened by 3 bases and J by 1 base, with 10 bases between the two germline ends. The CDR3 is CATSSHLGSGNTIYF. The CDR3 DNA is TGTGCCACCAGCAGTCATCTAGGATCTGGAAACACCATATATTTT.